The 17 T cell receptor beta chains reported below all come from one sample, sequenced in a study of Ad26.COV2.S vaccination and SARS-CoV-2 variants. Described treatment: around 19 received Ad26.COV2.S at low or high dose, single or two shots; about 5 received placebo; per-sample allocation not given. Repertoires come from day 63 after the first vaccine or placebo injection. TCRdb keeps only in-frame clones here, not all; method: immunoSEQ multiplex PCR. Altogether about 410,000 clones are present, approximately 90% being singletons, with the ten largest covering 3% to 4.5%. This sample comprised peripheral blood, obtained in a trial of Ad26.COV2.S vaccine versus placebo. The receptors shown here come from a person aged 18 to 65 who received the Ad26.COV2.S COVID-19 vaccine or a placebo.

This rearrangement joins TRBV5-1 to TRBJ1-4; 9 bases fit TRBD1. CDR1 and CDR2 from the germline V gene are SGHRS and YFSETQ. The CDR3 runs 15 residues. Trimming took 3 bases from V and 8 from J; bases not matched to a gene: 8. The CDR3 DNA reads TGCGCCAGCAGCTCCTCCGGGACAGGGTCGGAAAAACTGTTTTTT. Amino acid sequence: CASSSSGTGSEKLFF.

The chain has TRBV6-6 and TRBJ2-1; D gene uncertain. Germline assignment: CDR1 MNHNY and CDR2 SVGAGI (reference sequence). V was clipped by 4 bases and J by 1 base, with 14 bases between them. The CDR3 length is 16 residues. In nucleotides, the CDR3 is TGTGCCAGCAGTTCCATCTATAGTGGGTCCTACAATGAGCAGTTCTTC. Its protein product is CASSSIYSGSYNEQFF.

For the CDR3, the DNA is TGTGCCAGTAGTGGCTGGACAGGGGGCGACTATGGCTACACCTTC. Translating gives CASSGWTGGDYGYTF. The V and J genes are TRBV19 and TRBJ1-2; 11 nucleotides align to TRBD1. This CDR3 is built from 15 residues. V lost 5 bases to trimming and J lost 3 bases; unmatched junction nucleotides: 5. Germline CDR1 LNHDA, CDR2 SQIVND (reference sequence).

The chain uses TRBV6-6 and TRBJ1-2; 7 nucleotides match TRBD1. The CDR3 sequence is 13 residues long. Trimming took 7 bases from V and 8 from J; bases not matched to a gene: 10. Germline CDR1 MNHNY, CDR2 SVGAGI (reference sequence). The DNA for the CDR3 is TGTGCCAGCACAACCGACAGGGCTGGGGGCTACACCTTC. Protein sequence: CASTTDRAGGYTF.

The chain joins TRBV25-1 to TRBJ1-1; no definite D call. This CDR3 comprises 13 residues. V shed 1 base and J shed 6 bases, with 9 bases lying between them. Germline CDR1 MGHDK, CDR2 SYGVNS. CDR3 coding DNA: TGTGCCAGCAGTGAATTTTCGGGGTCTGAAGCTTTCTTT. It specifies CASSEFSGSEAFF.

The chain joins TRBV5-8 to TRBJ1-2; weak D call: TRBD1 (5 bases). There are 13 residues in the CDR3. V lost 3 bases, J lost 3 bases, and 9 bases lay in between. Per the germline V gene, CDR1 is SGHTS and CDR2 is YDEGEE. The DNA for the CDR3 is TGTGCCAGCAGCTCTAGACAGTACTATGGCTACACCTTC. This codes for CASSSRQYYGYTF.

The chain uses TRBV2 and TRBJ2-1; possibly TRBD2 for D (6 bases). CDR3 length: 15 residues. Germline assignment: CDR1 SNHLY and CDR2 FYNNEI. V was cut by 4 bases and J by 4 bases, with 14 bases left in between. This CDR3 is CASSVDRGMYNEQFF. The CDR3, as DNA: TGTGCCAGCAGTGTGGACCGGGGGATGTACAATGAGCAGTTCTTC.

This chain joins TRBV3-1 (or the pseudogene TRBV3-2) and TRBJ2-7, with TRBD1 as a possible D gene (6 bases). V was clipped by 6 bases and J by 3 bases, with 12 bases between them. The CDR3 has 13 residues. Germline values: CDR1 LGHDT, CDR2 YNNKEL (reference sequence). As DNA, the CDR3 is TGTGCCAGCAGTCCGGGACATTTCTACGAGCAGTACTTC. Protein product: CASSPGHFYEQYF.

This chain joins TRBV2 and TRBJ1-1, with D unresolved. CDR3 size: 14 residues. Trimming removed 6 bases from V and 2 bases from J, with 13 bases in between. The germline CDR1 and CDR2 sequences are SNHLY and FYNNEI. The CDR3 DNA reads as TGTGCCAGCAGCCCTCAAAGGGTAAACACTGAAGCTTTCTTT. Translation: CASSPQRVNTEAFF.

This clone was seen just once. V gene TRBV10-2 combines with J gene TRBJ1-2; TRBD1 matches 8 bases. The trim removed 1 base at V and 4 bases at J, leaving 5 bases unmatched. The CDR3 sequence is 15 residues long. Germline loops: CDR1 WSHSY, CDR2 SAAADI. The CDR3 DNA follows: TGCGCCAGCAGTGAGTGGCAGGGGGCTCCCTATGGCTACACCTTC. Translating gives CASSEWQGAPYGYTF.

This sequence joins TRBV7-9 and TRBJ2-1; 14 bases agree with TRBD2. Trimming removed 5 bases from V and 10 bases from J; junction bases left unmatched: 10. The CDR3 contains 16 residues. Germline CDR1 and CDR2: SEHNR and FQNEAQ (reference sequence). This chain's CDR3 is CASSLIGTSGGLEQFF. Here the CDR3 DNA reads TGTGCCAGCAGCCTAATCGGGACTAGCGGGGGATTGGAGCAGTTCTTC.

The chain carries TRBV4-1 and TRBJ2-3; no clear D gene. V was trimmed by 0 bases and J by 10 bases, leaving 11 bases between them. CDR1 MGHRA and CDR2 YSYEKL come from the germline V gene. The CDR3 loop spans 13 amino acids. CDR3 residues: CASSQDLTWSQYF. The CDR3 nucleotides read TGCGCCAGCAGCCAAGATCTTACCTGGTCGCAGTATTTT.

The CDR3 here is CASSESRWTSGNTIYF. The CDR3 nucleotides are TGTGCCAGCAGTGAAAGTCGGTGGACCTCTGGAAACACCATATATTTT. This sequence joins TRBV6-1 and TRBJ1-3; D not certain. Trimming left V 2 bases short and J 0 bases short, with 11 bases between. Germline lookup yields CDR1 MNHNS and CDR2 SASEGT. This CDR3 spans 16 amino acids.

This chain links TRBV18 with TRBJ2-1; D is possibly TRBD1 or TRBD2 (5 bases each). The germline V gene encodes CDR1 KGHSH and CDR2 LQKENI. The CDR3 contains 18 residues. Between the trimmed V and J ends, which lost 3 bases and 7 bases, there was a span of 25 bases. DNA of the CDR3: TGTGCCAGCTCACCGACAGCAAGACCCTTGACATGGGGGAATGAGCAGTTCTTC. It is translated as CASSPTARPLTWGNEQFF.

The genes are TRBV10-3 and TRBJ2-1, with 10 bases aligning to TRBD1. Germline lookup yields CDR1 ENHRY and CDR2 SYGVKD. J lost 9 bases, V lost 3 bases, and 11 bases had no gene match. This CDR3 has 16 amino acids. CDR3 amino acids: CAISDIDRGPGGEQFF. In DNA form, the CDR3 reads TGTGCCATCAGTGATATAGACAGGGGGCCGGGGGGTGAGCAGTTCTTC.

This chain links TRBV2 with TRBJ1-2; tentatively, D is TRBD1 (6 bases). The CDR3 is made up of 16 amino acids. CDR1 SNHLY and CDR2 FYNNEI come from the germline V gene. V lost 10 bases and J 5 bases, leaving 26 bases between the germline ends. The CDR3 nucleotides are TGTGCCACGGCCCAAAACCCTAGGGGGGGGGAATATGGCTACACCTTC. Translated: CATAQNPRGGEYGYTF. The full variable domain, its missing parts supplied by reference TRBV2 and TRBJ1-2, is EPEVTQTPSHQVTQMGQEVILRCVPISNHLYFYWYRQILGQKVEFLVSFYNNEISEKSEIFDDQFSVERPDGSNFTLKIRSTKLEDSAMYFCATAQNPRGGEYGYTFGSGTRLTVV.

The rearrangement links TRBV29-1 to TRBJ1-1; D perhaps matches TRBD1 (5 bases). CDR1 SQVTM and CDR2 ANQGSEA come from the germline V gene. This CDR3 spans 14 amino acids. Between the trimmed V and J ends, which lost 4 bases and 1 base, there was a span of 13 bases. The DNA of the CDR3 is TGCAGCGTTGCGGGACGGCTCAAGAACACTGAAGCTTTCTTT. Residues: CSVAGRLKNTEAFF.